This T cell receptor beta chain was found in a study of CD8 T cells in Susac syndrome (dated by TCRdb to about 2019). Background for the entire study: Repertoire sequencing was used to test whether CD8+ T cell activation and differentiation in Susac syndrome was antigen driven. The clonality of the CD8+ T cell repertoire was compared across over 10 healthy donors, some 14 Susac syndrome patients and about 15 multiple sclerosis patients. Overall results and qualifications from the work: The number of individuals in the TCR sequencing and HLA analysis was acknowledged as relatively small.

Unmatched junction bases come to 12, with V trimmed by 6 bases and J by 6 bases. From its cysteine to its phenylalanine, the CDR3 spans 15 amino acids. The kept DNA is CDR3 alone, 45 bases in frame from the first base. According to the germline V gene (reference sequence), CDR1 reads SEHNR and CDR2 reads FQNEAQ. For this clonotype: Its antigen has not been determined. No much larger clone exists at a distance of one base, and base qualities are not known.

High-throughput TCR beta sequencing profiled peripheral blood CD8+ and CD4+ T cells from healthy donors, Susac syndrome patients and multiple sclerosis patients. Treatment-naive patients with stable or active relapsing-remitting disease fulfilling revised McDonald criteria were used as multiple sclerosis controls. CD8+ TEMRA cells were enriched by FACS, while bulk CD8+ and CD4+ T cells were purified by magnetic negative isolation. Blood was drawn into EDTA tubes, processed within 24 hours, and PBMCs were isolated by density gradient centrifugation. PBMCs intended for TCR sequencing were cryopreserved in liquid nitrogen and thawed later in a water bath at 37 degrees C. The sorted or isolated CD4+, CD8+ and CD8+ TEMRA cells had a purity of 90% or higher. RNA was extracted using the RNeasy kit, and roughly 0.5 to 1 microgram was reverse transcribed with random hexamers. The immunoSEQ multiplex PCR assay, which covers 54 Vbeta and 13 Jbeta segments, was used to amplify TCR beta CDR3 regions. PCR amplification bias was corrected using a synthetic template baseline for primer optimization and computational correction. Per the authors' processing: Only productive sequences were kept, with reads annotated to V, D and J genes according to IMGT and analyzed in immunoSEQ Analyzer. Clonality was computed as one minus Shannon entropy normalized by log2 of the number of productive unique sequences. Public and private clones were assessed among the 100 most prevalent clones of each patient and control. Clones were defined as Susac-specific if absent from the healthy and MS cohorts, from around 1,000 published viral clones and from other ImmuneACCESS disease sequences. The public reads were reprocessed in TCRdb via fastp at Q25 and MiXCR, keeping in-frame beta chains. Duplicate CDR3 protein sequences are folded into a single record with the most common DNA and genes. The V and J calls here are based on TCRdb, not the publication. Across this sample there are a few hundred thousand distinct CDR3 sequences, with 80% to 95% seen only once. About 0.15% of the sample is in the top ten clones.

The V and J segments used are TRBV7-9 and TRBJ1-2; 8 bases in between match TRBD1. The sequenced sample was CD8+ T cells from PBMCs. The TCR sequence derives from a human donor with multiple sclerosis. In nucleotides, the sequence is TGTGCCAGCAGTAGCGCGGACAGGGCTTATGATGGCTACACCTTC. Translation gives CASSSADRAYDGYTF.